This T cell receptor beta chain was captured by sequencing in a study of molecular identifiers for immune sequencing clone quantification. TCRdb called the PCR reads again in MiXCR, with one record for every CDR3 protein. The table has some 580,000 distinct CDR3 sequences, 25% seen once. In this sample, this clonotype turned up a few times. Germline values: CDR1 MNHEY, CDR2 SMNVEV (reference sequence). There are 15 residues in the CDR3. J gave up 2 bases and V 5 bases, and 6 bases lay outside the gene matches. V usage is TRBV27 and J usage is TRBJ2-7; 10 positions match TRBD1. Sequenced material: naive CD8+ T cells from blood, with Jurkat cell RNA spiked in. The subset: FACS-sorted CD8+CD4-CCR7+CD45RA+ naive T cells. The clonotype comes from a human donor in good health. Some libraries in this study had Jurkat cell RNA spiked in. CDR3: CASSGFDRGPYEQYF. In DNA form, the CDR3 reads TGTGCCAGCAGTGGCTTCGACAGGGGGCCCTACGAGCAGTACTTC.